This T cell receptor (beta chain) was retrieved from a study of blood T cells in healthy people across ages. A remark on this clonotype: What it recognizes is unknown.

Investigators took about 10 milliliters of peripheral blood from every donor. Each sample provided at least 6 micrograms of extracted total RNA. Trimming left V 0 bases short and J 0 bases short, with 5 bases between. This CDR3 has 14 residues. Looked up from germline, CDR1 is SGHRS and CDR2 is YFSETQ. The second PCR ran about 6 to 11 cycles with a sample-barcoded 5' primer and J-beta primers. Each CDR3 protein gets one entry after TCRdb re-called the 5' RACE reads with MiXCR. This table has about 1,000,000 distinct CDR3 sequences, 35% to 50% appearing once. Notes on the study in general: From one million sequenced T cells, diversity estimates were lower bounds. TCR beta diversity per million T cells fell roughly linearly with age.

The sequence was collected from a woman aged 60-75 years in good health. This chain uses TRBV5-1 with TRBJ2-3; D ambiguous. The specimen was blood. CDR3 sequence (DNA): TGCGCCAGCAGCTTGGCCAGAAGCACAGATACGCAGTATTTT. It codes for CASSLARSTDTQYF.